This TCR beta chain was captured in a study of OX40 agonist ivuxolimab in advanced cancers. With respect to the entire study: Ivuxolimab was an agonistic, fully human IgG2 monoclonal antibody directed against OX40 (CD134), a costimulatory receptor. Intravenous ivuxolimab was administered to patients every 2 weeks at six dose levels: 0.01, 0.1, 0.3, 1.5, 3 and 10 mg/kg. Of the 52 patients in dose escalation, about 20 had hepatocellular carcinoma, some 15 had melanoma, 9 had renal cell carcinoma and 9 had head and neck cancer. A male proportion of 75% to 85% and a mean age of approximately 58 years, ranging from 23 to 79, were recorded for the dose-escalation cohort. Patients were allowed to have had prior anti-PD-1, anti-PD-L1 or anti-CTLA-4 therapy, and 40% of the dose-escalation patients had previously received checkpoint inhibitors. Partial responses occurred in three dose-escalation patients: two with cutaneous melanoma and one with hepatocellular carcinoma. Peripheral TCRbeta sequencing aimed to test whether ivuxolimab altered TCR sequence diversity and caused clonal T-cell expansion. The monotherapy dose-escalation portion (N ≈ 52 patients) of the phase I ivuxolimab trial is reported in the paper. Overall study results and their limits: Low levels of normalized T-cell clonal expansion were also seen in some patients who did not respond. At doses from 0.1 to 3.0 mg/kg, clonal expansion was seen in both CD4+ and CD8+ blood T cells between baseline and week 6. The antigen specificity of the peripheral T cells that underwent clonal expansion was not determined. Partial responders in the 0.1-3.0 mg/kg groups had among the lowest normalized peripheral clonal expansion, especially among CD8+ T cells. After ivuxolimab, more expanded clones were found on average in CD8+ T cells than in CD4+ T cells.

Patients with a history of autoimmune disease or receiving systemic immunosuppression were excluded from the trial. Peripheral blood for TCR sequencing was collected from all dose cohorts at baseline, on cycle 4 day 1, and on cycle 7 day 1. Samples came from an open-label, multicenter, first-in-human phase I dose-escalation trial of ivuxolimab. Adults with locally advanced or metastatic head and neck squamous cell, hepatocellular, melanoma or renal cell carcinoma were enrolled in the trial. Before TCR sequencing, CD4+ T cells and CD8+ T cells from peripheral blood were sorted into separate populations. About this clone itself: Its specific antigen is unknown. Per-nucleotide qualities are absent, and no much larger clonotype sits a single base away.

For CDR1 and CDR2, the germline V gene (reference sequence) lists SEHNR and FQNEAQ. Clipping removes 5 bases from V and 1 base from J, with 4 as the unmatched junction base count. The CDR3 covers 15 residues, taking in both the cysteine and the phenylalanine. The only DNA kept is the CDR3, 45 bases in frame from the first base. Genomic DNA was isolated from the sorted cells so that the TCRbeta CDR3 region could be sequenced. The immunoSEQ Assay was used for sequencing of TCRbeta CDR3 regions. The table was pulled from immuneACCESS by TCRdb, which kept in-frame rearrangements only. Such tables lose some clones; where checked, under half of the loss comes from unresolved V genes, and the rest has no known cause. Across this sample there are 45,000 or so clones, with 85% to 90% seen only once. 0.85% to 1.2% of the sample lies in the top ten.

The chain is assembled from TRBV7-9 and TRBJ2-1, with 8 middle bases fitting TRBD2. The clonotype was recovered from an adult with an advanced solid tumor such as melanoma, head and neck, liver or kidney cancer. Sequencing used CD4+ or CD8+ T cells sorted from blood, obtained in a trial of the OX40 agonist ivuxolimab. In nucleotides, the sequence is TGTGCCAGCAGCCCCAGCGGGAGATCCTACAATGAGCAGTTCTTC. It specifies CASSPSGRSYNEQFF.